A selection of T cell receptor beta chains follows, all from one sample in a study of neoadjuvant nivolumab and ipilimumab in lung cancer. The protocol was immunoSEQ multiplex PCR, while the TCRdb copy is restricted to in-frame clones and leaves out a portion. The repertoire includes fewer than 30,000 clones, roughly three quarters of them detected once, and 15% to 20% sits in the top ten. The sample was tumor tissue, taken after neoadjuvant nivolumab, alone or with ipilimumab, at or shortly before surgery. The receptor source for this set is an adult with non-small cell lung cancer. The CDR3 runs from the conserved cysteine through the conserved F or W.

j_call v_call cdr3_aa
TRBJ1-2 TRBV4-1 CASSQGELLHGYTF
TRBJ2-7 TRBV9 CASSQQEGRHEQYF
TRBJ2-5 TRBV5-5 CASSLGLAGNYQETQYF
TRBJ2-7 TRBV7-9 CASSFVHNPSYEQYF
TRBJ1-2 TRBV2 CASSEGGGNYGYTF
TRBJ1-2 TRBV5-4 CASSPGDGYTF
TRBJ2-3 TRBV6-1 CAISSGGLPDTQYF
TRBJ1-1 TRBV6-6 CASKQGSGTEAFF
TRBJ2-7 TRBV6-1 CASSEDGGGSYEQYF
TRBJ2-3 TRBV5-4 CASSQAGARTDTQYF
TRBJ1-5 TRBV15 CATSRDHPGRPQHF
TRBJ2-2 TRBV30 CAWSAPRDYRTTGELFF
TRBJ1-5 TRBV30 CAWSFQGNQPQHF
TRBJ2-5 TRBV5-1 CASSLAKVGTETQYF
TRBJ1-5 TRBV4-1 CASSQDVGGSNQPQHF
TRBJ1-2 TRBV29-1 CSVDGQDNYGYTF
TRBJ2-5 TRBV4-3 CASSQLGRLETQYF
TRBJ2-5 TRBV11-2 CASSPLLGQGGGETQYF
TRBJ1-2 TRBV5-4 CASSLDGGDYYGYTF
TRBJ1-2 TRBV7-9 CASMQQDYGYTF
TRBJ2-3 TRBV10-3 CAIKRSYSVIDTQYF
TRBJ1-2 TRBV7-2 CASRPTSRTGYTF
TRBJ1-2 TRBV6-5 CASRLAATAVYGYTF
TRBJ1-1 TRBV2 CASSVGGRETEAFF
TRBJ2-3 TRBV9 CASSVRETDTQYF
TRBJ1-2 TRBV29-1 CSVSGPGYTF
TRBJ2-1 TRBV5-6 CASSLVLLENEQFF
TRBJ1-5 TRBV10-3 CAISEEPGGAQHF
TRBJ2-3 TRBV13 CASSLGLVTDTQYF
TRBJ2-3 TRBV5-1 CASSWGDPTDTQYF
TRBJ2-3 TRBV11-2 CASSLTGDTQYF
TRBJ2-7 TRBV10-2 CASSETADPSYEQYF
TRBJ2-2 TRBV7-7 CASSLELAKSPGELFF
TRBJ1-1 TRBV7-9 CASSTPYTVNTEAFF
TRBJ1-5 TRBV10-3 CAISGDSNQPQHF
TRBJ2-3 TRBV5-1 CASSFSGPPNTDTQYF
TRBJ1-6 TRBV5-1 CASSSEGSSYNSPLHF
TRBJ1-2 TRBV19 CASSWDVGDGYTF
TRBJ1-1 TRBV7-8 CASSLDHPSLNTEAFF
TRBJ2-2 TRBV5-1 CASSGGTQNTGELFF
TRBJ2-3 TRBV7-2 CASSSKAGTDTQYF
TRBJ2-7 TRBV10-1 CASSEGVAGSHEQYF
TRBJ2-3 TRBV5-1 CASSFTGTTDTQYF
TRBJ2-3 TRBV10-2 CASSESQRGTDTQYF
TRBJ1-2 TRBV7-8 CASSLIRVDYGYTF
TRBJ2-4 TRBV29-1 CSAWGVGTNIQYF
TRBJ2-1 TRBV11-2 CASNPDYQYNEQFF
TRBJ1-2 TRBV29-1 CSVGLGGYTF
TRBJ2-1 TRBV9 CASSVAGLADYNEQFF